This T cell receptor beta chain was captured in a study of blood T cell repertoires in COVID-19. Study at large: Samples of COVID-19 (acute and convalescent) were obtained from the United States, Italy and Spain.

The count of this clone is one. Clones were read by immunoSEQ multiplex PCR, and TCRdb kept only the in-frame ones, dropping some. There are some 64,000 clones in the sample; 60% to 80% occur only once, and about 20% lies in the top ten. V dropped 0 bases and J dropped 3 bases, with 15 bases sitting between them. The CDR3 totals 17 residues. The V gene's germline CDR1 is MNHEY and CDR2 SVGEGT. This sequence joins TRBV6-2 or TRBV6-3 and TRBJ2-1, with D perhaps TRBD2 (6 bases). This TCR came from a man aged 80 or over with active or convalescent COVID-19. The sequenced material came from peripheral blood. In nucleotides, the CDR3 is TGTGCCAGCAGTTACTCACCCTCGGGAGCCGACTACAATGAGCAGTTCTTC. It encodes CASSYSPSGADYNEQFF.